This T cell receptor beta chain was obtained from a study of T cell therapy after organ transplantation. Across the whole study: T cells were expanded 2 to 3 weeks with 30 CMV class I/II epitopes. Study findings and constraints: Endogenous clonotypes not in therapy products appeared after therapy alongside transferred ones. Confounding by concurrent antirejection or antiviral medications was not assessed.

The CDR3 length is 12 residues. CDR1 is SGDLS, CDR2 YYNGEE, per germline. Trimming left V 4 bases short and J 8 bases short, with 10 bases between. TCRdb's table, derived via immunoSEQ multiplex PCR, lists solely in-frame clones and lacks some. The data show approximately 1,100 clones, approximately 68% seen once. On this clone itself: Its antigen is unknown.

The time point denotes: 4-8 weeks after completion of therapy. Sequenced material: CD8+ T cells from blood, taken after autologous CMV-specific T cell therapy. The rearrangement joins TRBV9 to TRBJ2-1; D is ambiguous. This TCR came from a human patient who had received a solid organ transplant and had CMV disease. Some T cells could come from the graft donor. DNA for the CDR3: TGTGCCAGCAGCCCAGGCGGCTATGAGCAGTTCTTC. Its protein is CASSPGGYEQFF.